This T cell receptor beta chain is from a study of T cell responses to AZD1222 COVID-19 vaccine. Sequencing used immunoSEQ multiplex PCR; TCRdb keeps in-frame clones, though not all of them. The table lists about 140,000 clones. From germline, CDR1 is MNHEY and CDR2 SVGEGT. CDR3 length: 16 residues. The ends lost 6 bases at V and 2 bases at J; junction bases unmatched: 12. Sequencing was done on a sample of peripheral blood. The chain is built from TRBV6-2 or TRBV6-3 and TRBJ2-7, with 8 nucleotides matching TRBD2. This TCR was sampled from an adult in good health. In DNA form, the CDR3 reads TGTGCCAGCAGCCCGATAGGCGGGGGGCCCACCTACGAGCAGTACTTC. The encoded protein is CASSPIGGGPTYEQYF.